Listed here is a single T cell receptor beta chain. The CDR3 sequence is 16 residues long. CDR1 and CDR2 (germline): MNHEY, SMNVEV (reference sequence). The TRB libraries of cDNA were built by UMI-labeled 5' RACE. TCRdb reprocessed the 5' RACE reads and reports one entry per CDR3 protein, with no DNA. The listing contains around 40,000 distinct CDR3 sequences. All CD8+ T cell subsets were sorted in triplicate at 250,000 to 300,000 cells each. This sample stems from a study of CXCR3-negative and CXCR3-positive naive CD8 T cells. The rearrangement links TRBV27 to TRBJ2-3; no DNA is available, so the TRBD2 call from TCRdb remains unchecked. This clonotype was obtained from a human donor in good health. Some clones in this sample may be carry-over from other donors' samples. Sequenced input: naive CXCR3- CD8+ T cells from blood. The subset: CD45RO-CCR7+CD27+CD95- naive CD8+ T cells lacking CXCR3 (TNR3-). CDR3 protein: CASSSPGGGPQDTQYF.